This TCR beta chain emerged from a study of T-cell reconstitution after alpha-beta-depleted transplantation in children. General observations from the study: Several hundred graft clones that had expanded were reportedly the source of alpha-beta T cells about two months after transplant. High day-60 TCRbeta diversity in some patients came from surviving recipient T cells and thymic progenitors.

To note about this clonotype: Its target is not known.

Germline V gene sequence: CDR1 KGHDR, CDR2 SFDVKD. Trimming took off 4 bases at V and 9 bases at J, with 18 bases between the two ends. This CDR3 contains 14 residues. For TCRbeta, the library was prepared with unique molecular identifiers. TCRdb re-analysed the PCR reads in MiXCR, keeping a single row per CDR3 protein. The sample consists of about a million distinct CDR3 sequences, about 29% of them appearing once. The rearrangement uses TRBV24-1 and TRBJ2-7, with D maybe TRBD2 (6 bases). The source is a boy under two years old who had a stem cell transplant for SCID, so the T cells may come from the graft donor. The material was PBMCs, mostly from graft donor cells, obtained 360 days after TCRalphabeta/CD19-depleted stem cell transplant. The CDR3 DNA is TGTGCCACCAGTGAGCGGGGACGGAGACGGGGGCAGTACTTC. This encodes CATSERGRRRGQYF.